This T cell receptor beta chain was documented in a study of HIV-infected patients and healthy controls (dated 2014 in TCRdb). Some background on the complete study: Although they stayed below normal ranges, CD4 counts in 14 of 16 patients rose modestly but significantly after three months of therapy. The CD4:CD8 ratio rose slightly, whereas CD8 counts showed no consistent shift during early therapy. After a further year of therapy, viral load was undetectable in all patients, having already become undetectable in about 65% of the 16 patients by the second bleed. Overall T-cell lymphocytopenia was not observed in the patients, and no significant difference from controls was found in total CDR3 counts per chain. The study asked whether deep sequencing of the TCR repertoire from small blood samples of HIV patients could detect immune perturbation and reconstitution.

The CDR3 contains 15 residues, cysteine and phenylalanine counted. The sequence is cut down to CDR3 DNA, 45 bases in frame from base 1. From a lookup of the germline V gene, CDR1 and CDR2 are SNHLY and FYNNEI. V is shortened by 6 bases, J by 5 bases, and the region joining them spans 17 bases. Study-level results and caveats: The apparent post-therapy recovery of the Gini index in HIV-infected patients was not reproduced in size-matched repertoire data. Rare events from HIV-infected data received too much weight under size-matching, and comparisons were complicated by unequal numbers of distinct sequences between patients and controls. More CDR3s were shared between individuals among healthy controls than among HIV+ patients, as measured by Jaccard index and by the count of highly shared sequences. HIV-infected repertoires showed significantly elevated mean Gini indices relative to controls, which possibly reflects oligoclonality. Processing included only sixteen HIV-infected individuals, and this was regarded by the authors as a major limit on how widely the findings apply. Sequencing depth was restricted by the use of whole blood, which also prevented the dynamics of distinct T-cell subpopulations from being separated. The observed differences in diversity were not explained by the slight differences in age and sex profiles between the study cohorts. MAIT cell alpha-chain CDR3s were present at high frequency in healthy controls but severely depleted in HIV+ repertoires. Treated samples represented only roughly 3 months of therapy, a duration arguably insufficient for detecting immune reconstitution in view of low adult thymic output. In the study, no determination of donor HLA types was made. The pairing of alpha and beta chains was not determined in the samples. During therapy, a significant decrease in frequency was seen for HIV-associated CDR3s, whereas no significant change was found for CMV-associated CDR3s, although most of them became more frequent. Significantly different mean usage between HIV-infected patients and controls was observed for eight alpha and eight beta V genes. Compared with untreated HIV+ repertoires, healthy control repertoires had roughly threefold more distinct CDR3s and higher Shannon diversity.

The study collected follow-up blood from HIV-infected patients roughly three months, about 14 weeks, after antiretroviral therapy began. Whole blood was used without fractionating the cells, so the repertoire represented all peripheral T cells without sorting. For RNA extraction, around 2.3 ml of peripheral blood was collected into Tempus tubes. Patients were deemed ineligible for enrollment if they had febrile or AIDS-related illness, tumors, hepatitis B or C coinfection, immunomodulatory therapy, recent vaccination or treatment interruptions. The TURBO-DNase kit was used to remove leftover genomic DNA, and GLOBINclear was used to deplete globin mRNA. SuperScript III was used to reverse transcribe 500 ng RNA with primers targeting the alpha and beta constant regions. Separate libraries for the alpha and beta chains were generated through chain-specific third strand synthesis that incorporated multiplexing indices. The protocol used a single primer pair to amplify all rearrangements within a chain, which avoided primer bias, and attached molecular barcodes to each cDNA molecule. T4 RNA Ligase 1 joined purified cDNA to a 5' RACE adapter that carried a random hexamer and the SP2 sequencing primer site. Second strand synthesis was performed with Phusion polymerase and primed from the SP2 site, and slow temperature ramps were applied to favor optimal annealing. Joined together, two random hexamer sequences that had both been added before amplification formed the 12-nucleotide barcode of each molecule. A brief initial PCR introduced P5 and P7 adapter elements together with a second index, and a roughly 23-cycle amplification PCR using P5s and P7 primers was subsequently performed. In total the libraries went through 25 to 35 PCR cycles, after which the libraries were quantified on a Qubit, sized on a Bioanalyzer, and diluted to approximately 3.9 nM. Normalized libraries were sequenced on an Illumina MiSeq with 2 x 250 paired-end kits. Reverse transcription reactions underwent purification over MinElute columns, with elution into around 9.9 ul Tris-Cl. A 1:1 ratio of AMPure XP beads was used to clean the adapter ligations after they had run for approximately 20 hours at 16 degrees C. The study's own analysis went as follows. Demultiplexed FASTQ files were processed with a modified Decombinator by which V, J, insert and barcode information was output. Any sequence that shared a barcode yet differed from the dominant sequence was discarded as an error, and the number of original cDNA molecules was estimated by counting barcodes clustered at Levenshtein distance 3. The R packages ineq, vegan, igraph and RCytoscape were used for downstream analyses, together with IMGT nomenclature and CDR3 definitions. V gene usage was computed over distinct sequences, each TCR counted once to avoid skew from clonal expansion. Unique CDR3 amino acid sequences within a donor were connected in similarity networks whenever two sequences differed by a single Levenshtein edit. Published HIV-specific CDR3s (roughly 90 alpha, 600 to 900 beta) and CMV-specific CDR3s (under 14 alpha, more than 250 beta) were assembled and queried against the repertoires. Random subsampling to size-matched repertoires showed patients' decreased diversity was not caused by their lower sequence numbers. The raw public data were reprocessed by TCRdb itself: fastp quality trimming at Q25, MiXCR clonotype calling, in-frame beta chains only. Entries are consolidated by CDR3 protein sequence, retaining the most common genes and DNA. TCRdb's processing, not the study's, gives the V and J calls here. This sample has some 8,700 distinct CDR3 sequences in its table, and around 8.7% of those were observed once. Of the sample, 22% is held by the ten largest clones.

This clonotype was observed many times. Its antigen remains unidentified. Base qualities are missing; no much larger clone stands one base away. The material was blood, obtained during antiretroviral therapy. The chain joins TRBV2 to TRBJ1-5; the D gene lacks a confident call. This clonotype was sampled from an adult with HIV infection. The CDR3 protein sequence reads: CASSVDTGGYQPQHF. The DNA sequence is given as TGTGCCAGCAGCGTAGACACCGGCGGGTATCAGCCCCAGCATTTT.